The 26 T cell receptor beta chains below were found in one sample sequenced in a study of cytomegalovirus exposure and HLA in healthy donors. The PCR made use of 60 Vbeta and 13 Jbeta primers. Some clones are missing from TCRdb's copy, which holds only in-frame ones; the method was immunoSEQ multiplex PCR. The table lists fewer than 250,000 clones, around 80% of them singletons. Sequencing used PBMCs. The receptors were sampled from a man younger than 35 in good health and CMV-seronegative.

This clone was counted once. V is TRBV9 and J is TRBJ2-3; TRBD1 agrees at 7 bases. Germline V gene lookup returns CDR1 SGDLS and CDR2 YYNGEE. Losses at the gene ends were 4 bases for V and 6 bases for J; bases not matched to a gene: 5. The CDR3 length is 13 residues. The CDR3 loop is CASSILQGDTQYF. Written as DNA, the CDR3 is TGTGCCAGCAGCATCTTACAGGGGGATACGCAGTATTTT. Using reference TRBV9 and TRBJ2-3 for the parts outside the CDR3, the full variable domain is DSGVTQTPKHLITATGQRVTLRCSPRSGDLSVYWYQQSLDQGLQFLIQYYNGEERAKGNILERFSAQQFPDLHSELNLSSLELGDSALYFCASSILQGDTQYFGPGTRLTVL.

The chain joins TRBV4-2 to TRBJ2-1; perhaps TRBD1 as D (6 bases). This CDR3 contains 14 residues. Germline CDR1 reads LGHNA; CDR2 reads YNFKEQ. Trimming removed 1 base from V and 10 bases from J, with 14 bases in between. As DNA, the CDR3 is TGTGCCAGCAGCCAAGGCCCCACAGGGAAGGAGCAGTTCTTC. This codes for CASSQGPTGKEQFF.

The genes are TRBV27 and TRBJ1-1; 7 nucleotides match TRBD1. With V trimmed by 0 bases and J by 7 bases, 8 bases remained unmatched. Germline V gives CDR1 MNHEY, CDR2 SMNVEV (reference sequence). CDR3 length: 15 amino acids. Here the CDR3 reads CASSLSPQGTVEAFF. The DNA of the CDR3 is TGTGCCAGCAGTTTATCCCCACAGGGGACGGTTGAAGCTTTCTTT.

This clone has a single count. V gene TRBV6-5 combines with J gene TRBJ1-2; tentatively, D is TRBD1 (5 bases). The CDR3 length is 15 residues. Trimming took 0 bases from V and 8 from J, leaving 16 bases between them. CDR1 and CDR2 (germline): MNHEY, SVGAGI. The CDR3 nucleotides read TGTGCCAGCAGTTACTCGTTCGTACAGGCTGACGGCTACACCTTC. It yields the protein CASSYSFVQADGYTF.

The CDR3 here is CASRMDRGLYEQYF. In DNA, the CDR3 is TGTGCCAGCAGGATGGACAGGGGGTTGTATGAGCAGTACTTC. The rearrangement uses TRBV7-9 and TRBJ2-7, with 10 bases that match TRBD1. The V gene end was trimmed by 6 bases and the J gene end by 7 bases; junction bases not matched to a gene: 9. The CDR3 is 14 residues long. Per the germline V gene, CDR1 is SEHNR and CDR2 is FQNEAQ (reference sequence).

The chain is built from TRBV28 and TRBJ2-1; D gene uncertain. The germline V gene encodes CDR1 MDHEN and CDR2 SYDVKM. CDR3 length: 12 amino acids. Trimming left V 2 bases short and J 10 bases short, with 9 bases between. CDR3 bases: TGTGCCAGCAGTTTACCCCTTATGGAGCAGTTCTTC. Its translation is CASSLPLMEQFF.

For the CDR3, the DNA is TGCGCCAGCAGCCAAGATCTGACAGGGAAATACTACGAGCAGTACTTC. Residues: CASSQDLTGKYYEQYF. The V call is TRBV4-3, the J call TRBJ2-7; TRBD1 agrees at 7 bases. Trimming took 0 bases from V and 3 from J; bases not matched to a gene: 8. CDR3 length: 16 amino acids. Germline CDR1 is LGHNA and CDR2 is YSLEER.

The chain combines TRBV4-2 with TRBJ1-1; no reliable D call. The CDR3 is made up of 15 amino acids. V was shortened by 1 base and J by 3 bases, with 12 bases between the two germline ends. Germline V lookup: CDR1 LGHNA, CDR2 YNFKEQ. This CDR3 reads CASSQGALYYTEAFF. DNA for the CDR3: TGTGCCAGCAGCCAAGGGGCCTTATACTACACTGAAGCTTTCTTT.

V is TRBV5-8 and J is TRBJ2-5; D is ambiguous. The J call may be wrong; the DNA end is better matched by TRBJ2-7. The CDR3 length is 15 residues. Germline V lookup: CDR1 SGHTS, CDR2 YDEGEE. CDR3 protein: CASSLRLLSSYEQYF. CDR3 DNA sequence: TGTGCCAGCAGTCTTCGACTCCTGAGCTCCTACGAGCAGTACTTC.

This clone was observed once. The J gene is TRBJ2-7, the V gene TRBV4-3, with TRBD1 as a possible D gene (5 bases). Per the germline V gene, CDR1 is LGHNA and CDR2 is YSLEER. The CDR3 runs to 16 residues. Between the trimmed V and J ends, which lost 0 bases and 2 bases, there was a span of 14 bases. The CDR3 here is CASSQDRSGLAYEQYF. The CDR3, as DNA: TGCGCCAGCAGCCAAGATCGGTCAGGGCTTGCCTACGAGCAGTACTTC.

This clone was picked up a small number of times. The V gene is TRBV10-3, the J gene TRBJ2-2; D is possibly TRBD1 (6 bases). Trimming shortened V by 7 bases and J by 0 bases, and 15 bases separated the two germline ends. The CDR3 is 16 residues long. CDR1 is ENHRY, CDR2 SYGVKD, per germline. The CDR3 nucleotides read TGTGCCATCACTGTTGGACAGCGACCGAACACCGGGGAGCTGTTTTTT. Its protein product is CAITVGQRPNTGELFF.

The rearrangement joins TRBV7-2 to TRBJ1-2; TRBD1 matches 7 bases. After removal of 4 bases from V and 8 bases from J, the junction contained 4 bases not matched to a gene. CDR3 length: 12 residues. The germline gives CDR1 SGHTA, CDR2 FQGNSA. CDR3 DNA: TGTGCCAGCAGCTCCGACAGGGAGGGCTACACCTTC. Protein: CASSSDREGYTF.

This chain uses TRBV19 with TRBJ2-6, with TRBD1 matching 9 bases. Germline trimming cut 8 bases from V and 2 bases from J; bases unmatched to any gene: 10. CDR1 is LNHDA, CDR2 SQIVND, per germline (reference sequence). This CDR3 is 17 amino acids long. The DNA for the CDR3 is TGTGCCAGTGACTTGGGACAGGGATCGGCTGGGGCCAACGTCCTGACTTTC. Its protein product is CASDLGQGSAGANVLTF.

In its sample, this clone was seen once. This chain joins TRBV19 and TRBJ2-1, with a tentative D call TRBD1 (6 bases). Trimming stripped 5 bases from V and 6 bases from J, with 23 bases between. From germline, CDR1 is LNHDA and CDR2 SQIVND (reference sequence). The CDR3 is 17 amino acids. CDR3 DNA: TGTGCCAGTAGTCCGTTCCCGGGTGGACAGAAAATCAATGAGCAGTTCTTC. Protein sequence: CASSPFPGGQKINEQFF. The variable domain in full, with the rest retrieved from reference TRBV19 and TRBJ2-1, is DGGITQSPKYLFRKEGQNVTLSCEQNLNHDAMYWYRQDPGQGLRLIYYSQIVNDFQKGDIAEGYSVSREKKESFPLTVTSAQKNPTAFYLCASSPFPGGQKINEQFFGPGTRLTVL.

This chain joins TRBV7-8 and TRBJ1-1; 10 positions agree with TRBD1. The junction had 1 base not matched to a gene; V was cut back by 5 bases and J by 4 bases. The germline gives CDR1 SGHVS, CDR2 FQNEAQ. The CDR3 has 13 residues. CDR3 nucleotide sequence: TGTGCCAGCAGCAGGACAGGGGGCACTGAAGCTTTCTTT. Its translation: CASSRTGGTEAFF.

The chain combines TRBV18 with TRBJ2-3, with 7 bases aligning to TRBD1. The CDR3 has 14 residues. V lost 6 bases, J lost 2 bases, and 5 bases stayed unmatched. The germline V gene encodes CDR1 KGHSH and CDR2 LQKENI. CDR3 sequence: CASSRGQFTDTQYF. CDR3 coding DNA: TGTGCCAGCTCCCGGGGACAGTTCACAGATACGCAGTATTTT.

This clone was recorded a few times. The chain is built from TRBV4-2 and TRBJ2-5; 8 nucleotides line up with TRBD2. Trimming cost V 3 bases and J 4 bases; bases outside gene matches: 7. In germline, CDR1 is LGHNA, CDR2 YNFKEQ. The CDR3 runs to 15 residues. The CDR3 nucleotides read TGTGCCAGCAGCCACCAAAGCGGGAGAGGAGAGACCCAGTACTTC. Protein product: CASSHQSGRGETQYF.

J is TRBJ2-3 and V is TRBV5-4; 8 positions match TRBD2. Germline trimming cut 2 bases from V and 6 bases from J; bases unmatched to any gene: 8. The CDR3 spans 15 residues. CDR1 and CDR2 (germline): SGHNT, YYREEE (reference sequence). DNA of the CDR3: TGTGCCAGCAGCTTCGCGGGGGGCGAGTTGGATACGCAGTATTTT. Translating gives CASSFAGGELDTQYF.

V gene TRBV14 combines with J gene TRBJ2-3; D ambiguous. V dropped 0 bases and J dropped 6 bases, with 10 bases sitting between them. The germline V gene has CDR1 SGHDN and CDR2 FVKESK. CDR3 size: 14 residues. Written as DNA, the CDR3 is TGTGCCAGCAGCCAAGATTACGTAGTGGATACGCAGTATTTT. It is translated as CASSQDYVVDTQYF. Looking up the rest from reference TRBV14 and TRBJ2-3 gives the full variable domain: EAGVTQFPSHSVIEKGQTVTLRCDPISGHDNLYWYRRVMGKEIKFLLHFVKESKQDESGMPNNRFLAERTGGTYSTLKVQPAELEDSGVYFCASSQDYVVDTQYFGPGTRLTVL.

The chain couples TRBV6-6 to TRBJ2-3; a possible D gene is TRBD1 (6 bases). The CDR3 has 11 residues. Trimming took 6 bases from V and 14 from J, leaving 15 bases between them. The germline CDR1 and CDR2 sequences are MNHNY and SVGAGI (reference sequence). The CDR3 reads CASRYRDTTYF. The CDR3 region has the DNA TGTGCCAGCAGGTACCGGGACACCACGTATTTT.

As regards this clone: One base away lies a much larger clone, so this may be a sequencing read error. The CDR3 loop reads CASSLQGNTEAFF. In DNA, the CDR3 is TGTGCCAGCAGCTTGCAGGGGAACACTGAAGCTTTCTTT. This chain joins TRBV5-4 and TRBJ1-1; D might be TRBD1 (5 bases). Germline V gene lookup returns CDR1 SGHNT and CDR2 YYREEE (reference sequence). The CDR3 loop spans 13 amino acids. V was shortened by 1 base and J by 1 base, with 5 bases between the two germline ends. Together with reference TRBV5-4 and TRBJ1-1, the CDR3 gives the full variable domain: ETGVTQSPTHLIKTRGQQVTLRCSSQSGHNTVSWYQQALGQGPQFIFQYYREEENGRGNFPPRFSGLQFPNYSSELNVNALELDDSALYLCASSLQGNTEAFFGQGTRLTVV.

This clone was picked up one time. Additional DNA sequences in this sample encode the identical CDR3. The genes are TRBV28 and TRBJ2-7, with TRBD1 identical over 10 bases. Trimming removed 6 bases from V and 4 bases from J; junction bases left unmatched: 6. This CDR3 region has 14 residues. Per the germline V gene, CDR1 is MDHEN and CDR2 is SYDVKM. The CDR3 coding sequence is TGTGCCAGCAGCCTGACAGGGGGCAGTTACGAGCAGTACTTC. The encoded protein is CASSLTGGSYEQYF.

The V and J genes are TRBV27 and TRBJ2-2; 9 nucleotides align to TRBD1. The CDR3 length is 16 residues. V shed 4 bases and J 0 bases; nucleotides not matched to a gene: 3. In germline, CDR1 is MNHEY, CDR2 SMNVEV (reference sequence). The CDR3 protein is CASSSWTGANTGELFF. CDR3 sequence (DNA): TGTGCCAGCAGTTCCTGGACAGGGGCGAACACCGGGGAGCTGTTTTTT.

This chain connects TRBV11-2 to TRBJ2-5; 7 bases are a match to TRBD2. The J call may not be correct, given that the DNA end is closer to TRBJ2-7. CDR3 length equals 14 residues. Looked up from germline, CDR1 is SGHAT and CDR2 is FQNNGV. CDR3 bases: TGTGCCAGCAGCCCTAAGAGCGGGGTCTACGAGCAGTACTTC. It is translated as CASSPKSGVYEQYF.

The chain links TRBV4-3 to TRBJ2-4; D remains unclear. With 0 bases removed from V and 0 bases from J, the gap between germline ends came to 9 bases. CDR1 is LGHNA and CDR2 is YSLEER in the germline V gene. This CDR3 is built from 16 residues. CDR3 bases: TGCGCCAGCAGCCAAGATATTGGCCTAGCCAAAAACATTCAGTACTTC. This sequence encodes CASSQDIGLAKNIQYF.

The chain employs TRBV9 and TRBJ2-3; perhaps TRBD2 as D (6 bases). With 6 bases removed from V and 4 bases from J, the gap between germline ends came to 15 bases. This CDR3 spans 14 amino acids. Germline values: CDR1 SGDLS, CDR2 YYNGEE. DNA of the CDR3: TGTGCCAGCACTGAGGGTTCTAGCGCAGATACGCAGTATTTT. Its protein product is CASTEGSSADTQYF.